Here is one TCR beta chain with its context. Assay used: immunoSEQ multiplex PCR; TCRdb lists only in-frame clones, some missing. This table has approximately 50,000 clones, less than 95% appearing once. These data originate in a study of T cell changes during pregnancy in multiple sclerosis. This CDR3 has 13 amino acids. In germline, CDR1 is SQVTM, CDR2 ANQGSEA. Trimming cost V 4 bases and J 2 bases, with 10 bases left between them. The chain employs TRBV29-1 and TRBJ2-3; weak D call: TRBD2 (5 bases). This clonotype was sampled from a female donor in good health, enrolled as a control in a pregnancy study. The specimen was peripheral blood, collected in the third trimester of pregnancy. The CDR3 DNA reads TGCAGCGTTGGACGGGGAATCACAGATACGCAGTATTTT. This codes for CSVGRGITDTQYF.